This T cell receptor (beta chain) was recovered during a study of Graves' ophthalmopathy and Graves' hyperthyroidism (dated by TCRdb to the late 2010s). The study in broad terms: Peripheral blood was collected at initial diagnosis, before any treatment. The study used TCR beta repertoire signatures to distinguish Graves' ophthalmopathy from Graves' hyperthyroidism and to predict progression to ophthalmopathy. In total, 135 blood samples were TCR-sequenced: 40 to 45 ophthalmopathy, some 72 hyperthyroidism and some 17 hyperthyroidism-to-ophthalmopathy patients. To explore V-J signatures that distinguish ophthalmopathy from hyperthyroidism, a discovery set of 95 to 100 patients was enrolled, made up of 40 to 45 with ophthalmopathy and under 65 with stable hyperthyroidism. An independent validation cohort was composed of roughly 18 hyperthyroidism patients and around 15 patients who later progressed from hyperthyroidism to ophthalmopathy. T-cell repertoires of thyroid tissue and blood were compared in more than 5 hyperthyroidism patients. Following sample collection, hyperthyroidism patients were given methimazole at a starting dose of 30 mg daily, and ophthalmopathy patients were given high-dose intravenous methylprednisolone. The 75 to 100 discovery patients were randomly split 7:3 into training and test sets. Broad study findings and their caveats: Sample size was not statistically predetermined, and group allocation was not concealed from the investigators. Ophthalmopathy was separated from stable hyperthyroidism by the 13-signature model with around 88% sensitivity and roughly 82% specificity in cross-validation and with 80%/75% in the test set. Most of the expanded thyroid clonotypes with a frequency above 0.001 were also detected in blood, and it was suggested that the thyroid immune response may be reflected by blood repertoires. In validation, the model predicted ophthalmopathy progression with 55% to 71% sensitivity and approximately 75% specificity; roughly eleven predicted patients were CT-confirmed with GO in a median of roughly 6.8 months.

For repertoire sequencing, the TCR beta CDR3 regions were amplified from RNA transcripts. The first round of RT-PCR was done with HTBI primers and the Qiagen OneStep RT-PCR kit, and was followed by a second round of multiplex PCR, then size selection and purification. Sequencing of the libraries was carried out on an Illumina HiSeq2000 in paired-end mode with 100 bp reads. The source study handled its data this way. Reads were processed with SOAPnuke, discarding reads with adapters, uncalled bases, mean Phred below 15, or no exact constant-primer or identifier match. COPE v1.2.5 was used to merge the high-quality paired reads. Each unique nucleotide sequence was treated as a clonotype, and MiTCR v1.1 was used to align the clonotypes to the IMGT TRB V, D and J references. The analysis was limited to V-J combinations with a frequency above 0.0001, which together covered approximately 99% of the repertoires. For each V-J combination, a TCR clonal expansion and chaos score was defined as F50 clonal expansion divided by the chaos observed in the TCRdist matrix. Features were reduced by Welch's t-statistics and random forest to roughly 14 V-J combinations, which fed a naive Bayes classifier. The Morisita-Horn index was used to measure how similar the thyroid and blood repertoires were. TCRdb passed the public sequencing reads through fastp at Q25 and MiXCR, retaining productive beta sequences. Each CDR3 protein appears once, grouped with its most common genes and DNA. These V and J calls are TCRdb output, not the study's own analysis. This sample comprises approximately 150,000 distinct CDR3 sequences, under 45% of them detected only once. The top ten clonotypes cover approximately 9% of the sample.

The CDR1 and CDR2 encoded by the germline V gene are MNHEY and SVGEGT. Trimming takes 0 bases off V and 5 bases off J; junction bases not matched to a gene: 6. From its cysteine to its phenylalanine, the CDR3 spans 16 amino acids. The sequence is cut down to CDR3 DNA, 48 bases in frame from base 1. Ophthalmopathy patients were characterized by moderately to severely active disease, a Clinical Activity Score of at least 3, a NOSPECS grade of at least 4, and a disease duration under 3 months. Patients were excluded if they had other autoimmune diseases, uncontrolled infections, pregnancy or lactation. Clinical symptoms, serum thyroxine, TRAb, thyroid ultrasound and orbital computed tomography formed the basis of the diagnosis. Using Ficoll-Paque density gradient centrifugation, PBMCs were isolated from approximately 11 ml of fresh peripheral blood. Trizol reagent was used to extract the total RNA, and its quality was then checked on an Agilent 2100 Bioanalyzer.

This clonotype was counted a single time. Its cognate antigen has yet to be identified. The sample holds no much larger clone one base away, and base qualities are not on file. One read amounts to weak evidence. Sequencing used peripheral blood. The origin of this receptor is a man aged 30-40 years with Graves' ophthalmopathy. Donor details come from another sample of the same person, matched by shared clones. The sequence links TRBV6-2 or TRBV6-3 to TRBJ1-5; the central 8 bases match TRBD1. The encoded CDR3 is CASSYSQTGADQPQHF. The nucleotides read TGTGCCAGCAGTTACTCCCAGACAGGGGCCGATCAGCCCCAGCATTTT.